A selection of T cell receptor beta chains follows, all from one sample in a study of early T cells in non-severe SARS-CoV-2 infection. One entry per CDR3 protein, called by TCRdb with MiXCR from the 5' RACE reads. The repertoire consists of 55,000 to 75,000 distinct CDR3 sequences, with roughly a tenth occurring once and the leading ten covering around 1.3%. The sample taken for sequencing was whole blood. The receptors were gathered from an adult who was a healthcare worker with PCR-confirmed SARS-CoV-2 infection or an uninfected control (not recorded which). The CDR3 runs from the conserved cysteine through the conserved F or W. The order of the fields is J gene, clone size, V gene, D gene, CDR3 DNA, CDR3 protein. A D gene is named only where the DNA matches it firmly. Size tells how often a clone was seen (once, few, many) or the class of an expanded clone, and some rows leave it out.

TRBJ1-2 | . | TRBV29-1 | TRBD1 | TGCAGCGTTGAAATGAGACAGGGAAACTATGGCTACACCTTC | CSVEMRQGNYGYTF
TRBJ1-5 | . | TRBV6-2/TRBV6-3 | TRBD1 | TGTGCCAGCAGGCCGTCGGACAGGGTCGGGCAGCCCCAGCATTTT | CASRPSDRVGQPQHF
TRBJ1-1 | . | TRBV7-6 | . | TGTGCCAGCAGCAAAACCGGACAGTCGGCGAACACTGAAGCTTTCTTT | CASSKTGQSANTEAFF
TRBJ2-1 | few | TRBV10-1 | TRBD2 | TGCGCCAGCAGTGAGGTGCGGGGGACCTTCAGTAATGAGCAGTTCTTC | CASSEVRGTFSNEQFF
TRBJ1-5 | many | TRBV14 | . | TGTGCCAGCAGTCCATCAGGGAATCAGCCCCAGCATTTT | CASSPSGNQPQHF
TRBJ1-6 | many | TRBV2 | . | TGTGCCAGCAGTCAACAGGCTAATTCACCCCTCCACTTT | CASSQQANSPLHF
TRBJ1-1 | many | TRBV30 | . | TGTGCCTGGCAGCGGGGGTCGGGGAACACTGAAGCTTTCTTT | CAWQRGSGNTEAFF
TRBJ2-3 | few | TRBV7-9 | . | TGTGCCAGCAGCATCCAGCGACGGGGGATCCCAGATACGCAGTATTTT | CASSIQRRGIPDTQYF
TRBJ2-3 | . | TRBV7-2 | . | TGTGCCAGCAGCCATCGCCCCAGGGCCAGAACAGATACGCAGTATTTT | CASSHRPRARTDTQYF
TRBJ2-1 | many | TRBV2 | . | TGTGCCAGCAGCAAGAGACGAGACACAGCCTACAATGAGCAGTTCTTC | CASSKRRDTAYNEQFF
TRBJ1-6 | many | TRBV20-1 | . | TGCAGTGCTCCCCACCGAGCAGGGGCCTATAATTCACCCCTCCACTTT | CSAPHRAGAYNSPLHF
TRBJ1-1 | . | TRBV12-3/TRBV12-4 | . | TGTGCCAGCATCTGGGACGGATACACTGAAGCTTTCTTT | CASIWDGYTEAFF
TRBJ1-5 | few | TRBV29-1 | TRBD1 | TGCAGCGTTGAAGAGACAGGGGGCAATCAGCCCCAGCATTTT | CSVEETGGNQPQHF
TRBJ1-1 | many | TRBV5-8 | . | TGTGCCAGCAGCTTTAGTGAAAGTCACACTGAAGCTTTCTTT | CASSFSESHTEAFF
TRBJ1-1 | . | TRBV10-3 | TRBD1 | TGTGCCATCAGTGAGACGCTGACAGGGGGGGCTTTCTTT | CAISETLTGGAFF
TRBJ1-2 | . | TRBV12-3/TRBV12-4 | TRBD1 | TGTGCCAGCAGCTCCAGGGGGAGGGACTATGGCTACACCTTC | CASSSRGRDYGYTF
TRBJ1-2 | . | TRBV6-1 | . | TGTGCCAGCAGTGGGAACGGGGCGAACTCCTATGGCTACACCTTC | CASSGNGANSYGYTF
TRBJ1-2 | . | TRBV6-5 | TRBD1 | TGTGCCAGCAGTTCGAAATCACAGGGGGCGAGTGGCTACACCTTC | CASSSKSQGASGYTF
TRBJ1-2 | many | TRBV20-1 | . | TGCAGTGCTCCCCGGACTAACTATGGCTACACCTTC | CSAPRTNYGYTF
TRBJ1-6 | . | TRBV5-1 | TRBD1 | TGCGCCAGCAGCTTGGATGACAGGGGGAATTCACCCCTCCACTTT | CASSLDDRGNSPLHF
TRBJ2-5 | few | TRBV20-1 | . | TGCAGTGCTAGAAATAAGTTCCCTCAGGGGCCGCGTCAAGAGACCCAGTACTTC | CSARNKFPQGPRQETQYF
TRBJ2-1 | many | TRBV2 | TRBD1 | TGTGCCAGCAGGTTAGACAGGGGGGTCTTCAATGAGCAGTTCTTC | CASRLDRGVFNEQFF
TRBJ2-1 | . | TRBV29-1 | TRBD1 | TGCAGCGTTGAAGAGCTGGGACAGGGCAATGAGCAGTTCTTC | CSVEELGQGNEQFF
TRBJ1-2 | many | TRBV27 | TRBD1 | TGTGCCAGCAGTTTATCAGGACAGGGCGGTGGCTACACCTTC | CASSLSGQGGGYTF
TRBJ1-6 | few | TRBV27 | . | TGTGCCAGCAGTCCGGACAGAAAGCCCCTCCACTTT | CASSPDRKPLHF
TRBJ2-3 | few | TRBV4-2 | . | TGTGCCAGCAGCCAAGATCGAGGAAGCGGAAGAGCCGGAAGGACAGATACGCAGTATTTT | CASSQDRGSGRAGRTDTQYF
TRBJ2-1 | . | TRBV12-5 | TRBD2 | TGTGCTAGTGGCTCCGGGGGGGCAGACTACAATGAGCAGTTCTTC | CASGSGGADYNEQFF
TRBJ2-3 | . | TRBV6-5 | . | TGTGCCAGCCTCCCGTCGATGTTGCTAGGGACAGATACGCAGTATTTT | CASLPSMLLGTDTQYF
TRBJ2-1 | many | TRBV11-2 | TRBD1 | TGTGCCAGCAGCGCGACAGGGAGCCCCTACAATGAGCAGTTCTTC | CASSATGSPYNEQFF
TRBJ2-2 | . | TRBV5-4 | TRBD2 | TGTGCCAGCAGTATTAGCGGGGCCGGGGAGCTGTTTTTT | CASSISGAGELFF
TRBJ2-3 | many | TRBV7-3 | TRBD2 | TGTGCCAGCAGCTCCGCCGCGGGGGTGGCGCAGTATTTT | CASSSAAGVAQYF
TRBJ2-3 | . | TRBV5-6 | . | TGTGCCAGCAGCTCCCCCGGGACCGATACGCAGTATTTT | CASSSPGTDTQYF
TRBJ2-2 | . | TRBV11-2 | TRBD2 | TGTGCCAGCAGCTATAGGACTAGCAAGTACACCGGGGAGCTGTTTTTT | CASSYRTSKYTGELFF
TRBJ2-1 | few | TRBV27 | TRBD2 | TGTGCCAGCAGTCCTGCGGGGGAGGCCTATGAGCAGTTCTTC | CASSPAGEAYEQFF
TRBJ1-2 | . | TRBV3-1 | TRBD1 | TGTGCCAGCAGCCAGCCCGGGCCGGGACAGCGTGGCTACACCTTC | CASSQPGPGQRGYTF
TRBJ1-5 | many | TRBV5-8 | . | TGTGCCAGCAGCTTTAGAGTGCAGGGGACGAGCAATCAGCCCCAGCATTTT | CASSFRVQGTSNQPQHF
TRBJ1-1 | few | TRBV5-4 | . | TGTGCCAGCAGCTTGGCCGGGGCCCTAGGGAACACTGAAGCTTTCTTT | CASSLAGALGNTEAFF
TRBJ1-5 | many | TRBV7-8 | . | TGTGCCAGCAGCTTAAACATTTGGCCCCAGCATTTT | CASSLNIWPQHF
TRBJ2-5 | many | TRBV5-1 | . | TGCGCCAGCAGCTTGGCCCAAGAGACCCAGTACTTC | CASSLAQETQYF
TRBJ1-1 | few | TRBV12-3/TRBV12-4 | . | TGTGCCAGCAGCCCGATTAGGCTGGTGTTCGCTGAAGCTTTCTTT | CASSPIRLVFAEAFF
TRBJ2-6 | . | TRBV12-3/TRBV12-4 | . | TGTGCCAGCAGTCTCCAGGGTTCTGGGGCCAACGTCCTGACTTTC | CASSLQGSGANVLTF
TRBJ1-1 | . | TRBV30 | . | TGTGCCTGTACGATTTGGACTGAAGCTTTCTTT | CACTIWTEAFF
TRBJ1-2 | . | TRBV5-5 | . | TGTGCCAGCAGCTTGGAGGCGGGCTATGGCTACACCTTC | CASSLEAGYGYTF
TRBJ1-2 | many | TRBV20-1 | TRBD1 | TGCAGTGCCCGAGTATTCGGACAGGGCAACTATGGCTACACCTTC | CSARVFGQGNYGYTF
TRBJ2-2 | many | TRBV12-3/TRBV12-4 | . | TGTGCCAGCAGTCACACCGGGGAGCTGTTTTTT | CASSHTGELFF
TRBJ2-1 | . | TRBV13 | TRBD2 | TGTGCCAGCAGCCATACTACCCCGGGACTAGCAGGCTACAATGAGCAGTTCTTC | CASSHTTPGLAGYNEQFF
TRBJ2-3 | many | TRBV14 | . | TGTGCCAGCAGCCCCACACCTAGCACAGATACGCAGTATTTT | CASSPTPSTDTQYF
TRBJ1-5 | . | TRBV5-6 | TRBD1 | TGTGCCAGCAGCTGGGGACAGTCCAATCAGCCCCAGCATTTT | CASSWGQSNQPQHF